Listed below are T cell receptor beta chains from one sample, sequenced in a study of neurological immune-mediated disorders. TCRdb re-called the 5' RACE reads through MiXCR, storing one row per CDR3 protein. The sample holds roughly 67,000 distinct CDR3 sequences; approximately 4.1% are singletons and the top ten take about 2.4%. Sample: PBMCs. The origin of the receptors is a man aged 45 to 65 with multiple sclerosis. The CDR3 runs from the conserved cysteine through the conserved F or W. D genes are given only for firm matches. Clone size is given for some rows only: seen once, a few or many times, or a class if the clone is expanded.

>13|TRBJ2-5|-|TRBV12-3/TRBV12-4|many
CASTLRGRETQYF
TGTGCCAGCACCCTGCGGGGGCGAGAGACCCAGTACTTC
>14|TRBJ2-2|-|TRBV12-3/TRBV12-4|many
CASSSTGGVGELFF
TGTGCCAGCAGTTCGACAGGTGGGGTCGGGGAGCTGTTTTTT
>17|TRBJ2-6|-|TRBV29-1|many
CSVEDGQGPEGANVLTF
TGCAGCGTTGAAGATGGCCAGGGGCCTGAAGGGGCCAACGTCCTGACTTTC
>16|TRBJ2-2|TRBD2|TRBV15|many
CATSGGLAVNTGELFF
TGTGCCACCAGCGGGGGACTAGCGGTGAACACCGGGGAGCTGTTTTTT
>15|TRBJ2-5|TRBD1|TRBV6-6|few
CASIRTDRDEETQYF
TGTGCCAGCATTCGCACGGACAGGGATGAAGAGACCCAGTACTTC
>15|TRBJ1-3|-|TRBV12-3/TRBV12-4|many
CASSLAGTAINTIYF
TGTGCCAGCAGTTTAGCCGGGACTGCTATTAACACCATATATTTT
>13|TRBJ2-1|-|TRBV11-2|-
CASQGSFYNEQFF
TGTGCCAGCCAGGGAAGCTTTTACAATGAGCAGTTCTTC
>16|TRBJ1-1|-|TRBV5-1|many
CASSPRAGNMNTEAFF
TGCGCCAGCAGCCCGAGGGCAGGGAACATGAACACTGAAGCTTTCTTT
>13|TRBJ1-2|TRBD1|TRBV6-5|-
CASKTGTVYGYTF
TGTGCCAGCAAAACCGGGACAGTATATGGCTACACCTTC
>16|TRBJ1-5|-|TRBV5-1|-
CASSQIHRACNQPQNF
TGCGCCAGCAGCCAGATTCACAGGGCTTGCAATCAGCCCCAGAATTTT
>17|TRBJ1-5|TRBD1|TRBV20-1|-
CSARDSRQGWRNQPQNF
TGCAGTGCTAGAGATTCAAGACAGGGCTGGAGAAATCAGCCCCAGAATTTT
>11|TRBJ1-6|-|TRBV7-8|many
CASSLGWPLHF
TGTGCCAGCAGCTTAGGATGGCCCCTCCACTTT
>15|TRBJ1-2|-|TRBV5-1|many
CASSLARGGLRGYTF
TGCGCCAGCAGCTTGGCCAGGGGAGGGTTGCGCGGCTACACCTTC
>14|TRBJ1-1|-|TRBV27|many
CASSLTLSNTEAFF
TGTGCCAGCAGCCTGACGTTGTCGAACACTGAAGCTTTCTTT
>15|TRBJ2-6|-|TRBV6-2/TRBV6-3|many
CASSYLRSGANVLTF
TGTGCCAGCAGTTACCTGCGGTCTGGGGCCAACGTCCTGACTTTC
>19|TRBJ2-2|TRBD1|TRBV4-2|many
CASSQVPGGTLGPTGELFF
TGTGCCAGCAGCCAAGTACCAGGGGGCACGTTAGGGCCCACCGGGGAGCTGTTTTTT